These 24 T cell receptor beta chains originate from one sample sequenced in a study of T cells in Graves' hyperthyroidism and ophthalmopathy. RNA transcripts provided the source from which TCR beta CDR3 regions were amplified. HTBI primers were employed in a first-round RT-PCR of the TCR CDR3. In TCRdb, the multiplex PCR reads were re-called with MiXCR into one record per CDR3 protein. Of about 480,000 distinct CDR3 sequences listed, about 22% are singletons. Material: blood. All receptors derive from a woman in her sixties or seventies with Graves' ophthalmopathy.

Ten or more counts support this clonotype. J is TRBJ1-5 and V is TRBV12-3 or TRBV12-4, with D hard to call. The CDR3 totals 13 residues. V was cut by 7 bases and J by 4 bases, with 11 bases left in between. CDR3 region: CASNVHTNQPQHF. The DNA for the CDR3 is TGTGCCAGCAACGTACATACGAATCAGCCCCAGCATTTT.

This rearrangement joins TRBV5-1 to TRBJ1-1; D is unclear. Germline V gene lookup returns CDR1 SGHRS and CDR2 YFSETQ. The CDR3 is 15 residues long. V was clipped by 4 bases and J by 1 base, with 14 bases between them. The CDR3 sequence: CASSTAGGRNTEAFF. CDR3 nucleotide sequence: TGCGCCAGCAGCACCGCCGGAGGTCGGAACACTGAAGCTTTCTTT.

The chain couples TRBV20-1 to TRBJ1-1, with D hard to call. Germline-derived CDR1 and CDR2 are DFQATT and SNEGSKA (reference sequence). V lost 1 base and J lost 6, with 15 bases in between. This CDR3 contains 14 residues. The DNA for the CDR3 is TGCAGTGCTAGAGTTCCACCCGGGAAGGCTGAAGCTTTCTTT. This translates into CSARVPPGKAEAFF.

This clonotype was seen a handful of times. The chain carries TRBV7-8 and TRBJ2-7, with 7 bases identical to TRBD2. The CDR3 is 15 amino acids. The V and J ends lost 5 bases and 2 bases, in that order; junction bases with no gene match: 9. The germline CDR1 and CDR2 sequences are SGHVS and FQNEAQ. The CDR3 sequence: CASSLELANTYEQYF. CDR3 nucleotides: TGTGCCAGCAGCCTAGAACTAGCGAACACCTACGAGCAGTACTTC.

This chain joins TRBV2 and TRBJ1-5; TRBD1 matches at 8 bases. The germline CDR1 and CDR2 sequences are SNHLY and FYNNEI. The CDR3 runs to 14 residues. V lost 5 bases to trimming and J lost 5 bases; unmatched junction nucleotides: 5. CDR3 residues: CASSPPTGDQPQHF. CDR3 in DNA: TGTGCCAGCAGTCCACCGACAGGGGATCAGCCCCAGCATTTT.

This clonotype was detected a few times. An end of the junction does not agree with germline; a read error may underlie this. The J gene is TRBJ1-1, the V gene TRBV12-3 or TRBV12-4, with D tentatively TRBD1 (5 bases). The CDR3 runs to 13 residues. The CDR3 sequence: CAISVARDTEAFF. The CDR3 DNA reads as TGTGCCATCAGTGTAGCCAGGGACACTGAAGCTTTCTTT.

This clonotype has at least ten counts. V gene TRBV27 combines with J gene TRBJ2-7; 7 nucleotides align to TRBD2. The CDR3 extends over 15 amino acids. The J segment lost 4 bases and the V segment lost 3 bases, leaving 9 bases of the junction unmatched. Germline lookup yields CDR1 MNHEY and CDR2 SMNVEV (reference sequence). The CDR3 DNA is TGTGCCAGCAGTTTGGCCGGGAGGCCTTTTTACGAGCAGTACTTC. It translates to CASSLAGRPFYEQYF.

In DNA, the CDR3 is TGCAGTGCTCCCCTAACGGGAGGGATCAATGAGCAGTTCTTC. Its protein is CSAPLTGGINEQFF. The chain uses TRBV20-1 and TRBJ2-1; 8 nucleotides match TRBD2. This CDR3 spans 14 amino acids. The V gene end was trimmed by 5 bases and the J gene end by 6 bases; junction bases not matched to a gene: 9. Germline CDR1 DFQATT, CDR2 SNEGSKA (reference sequence).

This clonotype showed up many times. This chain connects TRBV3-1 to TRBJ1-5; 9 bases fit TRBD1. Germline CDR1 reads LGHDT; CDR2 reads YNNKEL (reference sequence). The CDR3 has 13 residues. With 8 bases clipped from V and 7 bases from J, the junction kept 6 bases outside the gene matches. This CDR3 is CASGGQGIQPQHF. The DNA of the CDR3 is TGTGCCAGCGGCGGACAGGGGATACAGCCCCAGCATTTT.

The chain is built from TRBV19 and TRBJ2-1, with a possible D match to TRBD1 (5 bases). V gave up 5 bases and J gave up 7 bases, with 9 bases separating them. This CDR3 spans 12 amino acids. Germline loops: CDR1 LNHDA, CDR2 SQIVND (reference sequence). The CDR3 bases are TGTGCCAGTAGTTCCCGACAGAATGAGCAGTTCTTC. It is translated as CASSSRQNEQFF.

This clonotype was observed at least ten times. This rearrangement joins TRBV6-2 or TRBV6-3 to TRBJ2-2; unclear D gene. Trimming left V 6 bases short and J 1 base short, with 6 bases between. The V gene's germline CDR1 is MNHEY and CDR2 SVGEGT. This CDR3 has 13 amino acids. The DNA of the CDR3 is TGTGCCAGCAGCAGAGTGAACACCGGGGAGCTGTTTTTT. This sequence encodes CASSRVNTGELFF.

As DNA, the CDR3 is TGTGCCAGCAGCTATACTGCAGCGGGAAGACGAACGCAGTATTTT. Translation gives CASSYTAAGRRTQYF. The chain links TRBV7-8 to TRBJ2-3; TRBD2 matches at 7 bases. The trim removed 4 bases at V and 9 bases at J, leaving 13 bases unmatched. Germline-derived CDR1 and CDR2 are SGHVS and FQNEAQ. This CDR3 comprises 15 residues.

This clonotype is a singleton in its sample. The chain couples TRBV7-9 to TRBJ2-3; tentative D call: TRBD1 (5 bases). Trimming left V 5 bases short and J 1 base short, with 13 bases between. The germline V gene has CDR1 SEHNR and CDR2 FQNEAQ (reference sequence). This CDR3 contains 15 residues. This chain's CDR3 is CASSQAPQGTDTQYF. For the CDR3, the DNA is TGTGCCAGCAGCCAAGCTCCACAGGGCACAGATACGCAGTATTTT. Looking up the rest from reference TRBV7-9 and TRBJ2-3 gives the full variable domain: DTGVSQNPRHKITKRGQNVTFRCDPISEHNRLYWYRQTLGQGPEFLTYFQNEAQLEKSRLLSDRFSAERPKGSFSTLEIQRTEQGDSAMYLCASSQAPQGTDTQYFGPGTRLTVL.

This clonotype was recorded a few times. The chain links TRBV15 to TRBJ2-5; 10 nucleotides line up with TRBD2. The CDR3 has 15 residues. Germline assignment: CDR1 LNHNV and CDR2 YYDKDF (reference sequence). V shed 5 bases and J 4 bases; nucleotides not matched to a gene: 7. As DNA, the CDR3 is TGTGCCACCAGCCAAACTAGCGGGATAGGAGAGACCCAGTACTTC. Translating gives CATSQTSGIGETQYF.

CDR3 coding DNA: TGTGCCAGCAGCTTCGCAGGGGTTGGAACCGGGGAGCTGTTTTTT. Amino acid sequence: CASSFAGVGTGELFF. The genes are TRBV7-9 and TRBJ2-2, with D possibly TRBD1 on 6 matching bases. The CDR3 consists of 15 residues. V gave up 3 bases and J gave up 5 bases, with 13 bases separating them. Germline lookup yields CDR1 SEHNR and CDR2 FQNEAQ (reference sequence). Full variable domain (remainder filled in from reference TRBV7-9 and TRBJ2-2): DTGVSQNPRHKITKRGQNVTFRCDPISEHNRLYWYRQTLGQGPEFLTYFQNEAQLEKSRLLSDRFSAERPKGSFSTLEIQRTEQGDSAMYLCASSFAGVGTGELFFGEGSRLTVL.

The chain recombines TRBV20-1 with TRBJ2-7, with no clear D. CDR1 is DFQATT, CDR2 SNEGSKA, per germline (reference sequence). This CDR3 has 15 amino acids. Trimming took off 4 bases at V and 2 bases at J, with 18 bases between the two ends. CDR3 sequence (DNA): TGCAGTGCTACAGGTTCCGCGGATACTCCCTACGAGCAGTACTTC. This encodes CSATGSADTPYEQYF.

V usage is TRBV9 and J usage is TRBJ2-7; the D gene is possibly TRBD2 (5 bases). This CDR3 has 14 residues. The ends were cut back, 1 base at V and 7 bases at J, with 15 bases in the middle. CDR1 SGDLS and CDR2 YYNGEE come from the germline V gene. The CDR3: CASSVFPEVGEQYF. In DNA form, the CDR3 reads TGTGCCAGCAGCGTATTCCCGGAGGTGGGGGAGCAGTACTTC.

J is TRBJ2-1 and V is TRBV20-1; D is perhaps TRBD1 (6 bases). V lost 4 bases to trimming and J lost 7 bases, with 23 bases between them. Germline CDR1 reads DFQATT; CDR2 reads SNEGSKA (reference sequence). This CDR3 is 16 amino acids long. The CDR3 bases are TGCAGTGCTACCGGGTGGGGGCGATCGTTTTTGAATGAGCAGTTCTTC. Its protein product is CSATGWGRSFLNEQFF.

This chain's CDR3 is CASGGLVLGNEQFF. The CDR3 DNA follows: TGCGCCAGCGGGGGACTAGTTCTTGGCAATGAGCAGTTCTTC. The rearrangement links TRBV10-2 to TRBJ2-1; the match to TRBD2 covers 8 bases. The CDR3 is 14 amino acids. CDR1 is WSHSY and CDR2 is SAAADI in the germline V gene. Losses at the gene ends were 8 bases for V and 6 bases for J; bases not matched to a gene: 9.

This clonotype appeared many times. CDR3 sequence reads: CASSFGHDYGYTF. The CDR3 DNA reads as TGTGCCAGCAGCTTCGGACACGACTATGGCTACACCTTC. This chain links TRBV7-3 with TRBJ1-2; the D gene is possibly TRBD1 (5 bases). This CDR3 contains 13 residues. Germline lookup yields CDR1 SGHTA and CDR2 FQGTGA. Trimming pared 3 bases from V and 3 bases from J, leaving 8 bases between.

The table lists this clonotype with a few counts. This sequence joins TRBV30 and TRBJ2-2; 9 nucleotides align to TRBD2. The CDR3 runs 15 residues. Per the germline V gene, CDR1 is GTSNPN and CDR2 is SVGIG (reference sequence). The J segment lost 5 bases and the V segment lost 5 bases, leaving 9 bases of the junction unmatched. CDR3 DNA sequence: TGTGCCTGGGGGGGTATAGCGGGAGAAACCGGGGAGCTGTTTTTT. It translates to CAWGGIAGETGELFF.

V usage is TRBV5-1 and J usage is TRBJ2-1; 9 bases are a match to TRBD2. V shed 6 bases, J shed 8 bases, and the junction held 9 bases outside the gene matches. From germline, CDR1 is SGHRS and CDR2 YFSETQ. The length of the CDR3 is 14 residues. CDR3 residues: CASKREALSDEQFF. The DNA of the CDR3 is TGCGCCAGCAAGCGGGAGGCCCTTAGCGATGAGCAGTTCTTC. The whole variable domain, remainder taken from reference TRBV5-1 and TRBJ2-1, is KAGVTQTPRYLIKTRGQQVTLSCSPISGHRSVSWYQQTPGQGLQFLFEYFSETQRNKGNFPGRFSGRQFSNSRSEMNVSTLELGDSALYLCASKREALSDEQFFGPGTRLTVL.

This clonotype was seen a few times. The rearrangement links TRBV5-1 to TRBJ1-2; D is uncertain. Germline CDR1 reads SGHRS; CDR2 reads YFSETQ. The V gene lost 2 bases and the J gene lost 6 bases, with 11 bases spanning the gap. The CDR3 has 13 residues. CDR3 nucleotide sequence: TGCGCCAGCAGCTTCGGCAGAGATAATGGCTACACCTTC. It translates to CASSFGRDNGYTF.

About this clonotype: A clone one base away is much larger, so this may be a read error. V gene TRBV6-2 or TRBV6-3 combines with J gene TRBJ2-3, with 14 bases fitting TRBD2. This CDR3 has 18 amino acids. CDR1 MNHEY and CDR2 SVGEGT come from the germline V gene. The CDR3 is CAGSHPPTSGRDPDTQYF. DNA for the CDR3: TGTGCCGGCAGTCACCCACCGACTAGCGGGAGGGACCCAGATACGCAGTATTTT.